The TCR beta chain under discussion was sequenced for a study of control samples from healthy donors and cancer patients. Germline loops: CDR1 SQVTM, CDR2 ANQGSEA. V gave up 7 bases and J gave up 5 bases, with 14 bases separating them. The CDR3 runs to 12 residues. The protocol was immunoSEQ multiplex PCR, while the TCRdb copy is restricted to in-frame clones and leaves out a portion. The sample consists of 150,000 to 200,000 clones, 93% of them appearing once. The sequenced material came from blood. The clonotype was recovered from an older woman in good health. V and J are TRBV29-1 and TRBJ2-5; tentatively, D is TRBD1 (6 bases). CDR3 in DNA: TGCAGCGCGCTTGCTCAGGGGGAGACCCAGTACTTC. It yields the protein CSALAQGETQYF.